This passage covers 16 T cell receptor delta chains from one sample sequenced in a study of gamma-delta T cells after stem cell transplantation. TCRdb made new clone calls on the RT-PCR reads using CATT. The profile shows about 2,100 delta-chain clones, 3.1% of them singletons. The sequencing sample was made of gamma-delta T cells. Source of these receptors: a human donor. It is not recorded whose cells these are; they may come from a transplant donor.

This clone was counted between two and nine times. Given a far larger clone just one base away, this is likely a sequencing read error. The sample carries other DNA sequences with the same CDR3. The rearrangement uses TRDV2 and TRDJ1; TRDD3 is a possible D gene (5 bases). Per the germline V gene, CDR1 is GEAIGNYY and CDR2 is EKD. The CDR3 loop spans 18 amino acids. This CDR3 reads CACDTAARGPLITDKLIF. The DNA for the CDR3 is TGTGCCTGCGACACCGCAGCTAGGGGACCCCTTATCACCGATAAACTCATCTTT.

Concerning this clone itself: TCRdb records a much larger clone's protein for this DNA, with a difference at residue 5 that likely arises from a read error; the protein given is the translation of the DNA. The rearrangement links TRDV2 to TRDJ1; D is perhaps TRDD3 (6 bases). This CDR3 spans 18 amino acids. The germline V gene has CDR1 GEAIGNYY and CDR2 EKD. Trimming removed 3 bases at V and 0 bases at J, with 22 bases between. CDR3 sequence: CACDAAGLGLLYTDKLIF. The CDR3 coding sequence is TGTGCCTGTGACGCCGCCGGACTGGGCTTGTTGTACACCGATAAACTCATCTTT.

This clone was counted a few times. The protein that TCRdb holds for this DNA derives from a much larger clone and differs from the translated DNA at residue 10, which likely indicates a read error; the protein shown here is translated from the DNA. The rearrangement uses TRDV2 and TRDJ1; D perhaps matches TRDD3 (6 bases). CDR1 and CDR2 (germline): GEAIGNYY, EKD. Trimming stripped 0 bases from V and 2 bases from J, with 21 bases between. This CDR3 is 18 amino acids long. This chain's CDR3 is CACDTLAPGVYGTDKLIF. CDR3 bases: TGTGCCTGTGACACCCTAGCCCCTGGGGTATACGGGACCGATAAACTCATCTTT.

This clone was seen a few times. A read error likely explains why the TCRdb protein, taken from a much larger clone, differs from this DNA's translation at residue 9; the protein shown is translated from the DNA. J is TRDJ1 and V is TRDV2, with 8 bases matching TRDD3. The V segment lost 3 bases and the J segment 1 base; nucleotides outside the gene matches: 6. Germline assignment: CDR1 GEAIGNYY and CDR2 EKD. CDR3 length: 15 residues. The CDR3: CACDPVGDATDKLIF. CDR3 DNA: TGTGCCTGTGACCCGGTGGGGGATGCCACCGATAAACTCATCTTT.

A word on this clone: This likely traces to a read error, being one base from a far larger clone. CDR3 in amino acids: CACDKLGATNTDKLIF. CDR3 DNA: TGTGCCTGTGACAAGTTGGGGGCTACGAACACCGATAAACTCATCTTT. This rearrangement joins TRDV2 to TRDJ1, with D perhaps TRDD3 (6 bases). The CDR3 runs 16 residues. Trimming took 2 bases from V and 0 from J, leaving 15 bases between them. Germline V gene sequence: CDR1 GEAIGNYY, CDR2 EKD.

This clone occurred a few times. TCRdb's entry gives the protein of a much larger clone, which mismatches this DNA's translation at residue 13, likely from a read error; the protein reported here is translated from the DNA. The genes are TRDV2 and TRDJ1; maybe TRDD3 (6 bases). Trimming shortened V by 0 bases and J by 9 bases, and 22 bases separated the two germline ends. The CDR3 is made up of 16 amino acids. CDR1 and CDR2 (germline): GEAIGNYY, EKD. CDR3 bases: TGTGCCTGTGACACCCTGGGGACGGCCGAGACTGATGAACTCATCTTT. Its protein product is CACDTLGTAETDELIF.

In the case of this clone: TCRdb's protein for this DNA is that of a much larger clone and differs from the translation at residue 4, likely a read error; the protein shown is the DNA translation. The CDR3: CACGPTGGSSWDTRQMFF. The CDR3 nucleotides are TGTGCCTGTGGCCCGACTGGGGGAAGCTCCTGGGACACCCGACAGATGTTTTTC. The V call is TRDV2, the J call TRDJ3; 9 bases line up with TRDD3. Unmatched junction bases numbered 7, after V lost 5 bases and J lost 0 bases. This CDR3 comprises 18 residues. Germline CDR1 and CDR2: GEAIGNYY and EKD.

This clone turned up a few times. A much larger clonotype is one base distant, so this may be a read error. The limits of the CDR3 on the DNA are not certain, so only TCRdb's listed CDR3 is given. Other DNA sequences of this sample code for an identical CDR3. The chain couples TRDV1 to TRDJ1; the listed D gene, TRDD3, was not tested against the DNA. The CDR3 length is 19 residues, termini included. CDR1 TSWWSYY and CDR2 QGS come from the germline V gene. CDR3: CALGELVPSWGIGTDKLIF.

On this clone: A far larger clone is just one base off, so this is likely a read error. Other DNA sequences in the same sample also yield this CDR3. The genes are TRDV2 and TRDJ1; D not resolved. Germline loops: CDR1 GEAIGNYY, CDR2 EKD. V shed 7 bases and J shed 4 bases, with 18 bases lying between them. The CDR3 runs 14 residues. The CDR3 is CACVPLQINDKLIF. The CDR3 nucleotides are TGTGCCTGCGTCCCCTTACAAATCAACGATAAACTCATCTTT.

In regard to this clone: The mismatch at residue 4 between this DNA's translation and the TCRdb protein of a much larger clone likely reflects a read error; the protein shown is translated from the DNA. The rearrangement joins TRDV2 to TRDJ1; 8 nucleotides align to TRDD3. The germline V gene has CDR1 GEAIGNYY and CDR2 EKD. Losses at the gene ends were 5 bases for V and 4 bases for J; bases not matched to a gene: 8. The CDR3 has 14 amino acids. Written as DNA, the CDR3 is TGTGCCTGTGGCACGATGGGGGATTACGATAAACTCATCTTT. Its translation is CACGTMGDYDKLIF.

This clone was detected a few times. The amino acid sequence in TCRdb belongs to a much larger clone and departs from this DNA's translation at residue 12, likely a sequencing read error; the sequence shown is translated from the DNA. Here the CDR3 DNA reads TGTGCCTGTGACACCCTAGCCCCTGGGGGATACTGGACCGATAAACTCATCTTT. Protein product: CACDTLAPGGYWTDKLIF. The chain links TRDV2 to TRDJ1; 11 positions agree with TRDD3. Germline trimming cut 0 bases from V and 2 bases from J; bases unmatched to any gene: 10. CDR3 length: 18 amino acids. Germline lookup yields CDR1 GEAIGNYY and CDR2 EKD.

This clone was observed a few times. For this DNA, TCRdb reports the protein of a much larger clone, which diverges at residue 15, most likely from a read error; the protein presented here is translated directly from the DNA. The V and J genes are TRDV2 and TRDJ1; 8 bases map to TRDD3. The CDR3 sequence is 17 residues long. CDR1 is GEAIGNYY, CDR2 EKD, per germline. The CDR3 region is CACDTVRALGDTDKPIF. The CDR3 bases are TGTGCCTGTGACACCGTCCGAGCTCTGGGGGACACCGATAAACCCATCTTT.

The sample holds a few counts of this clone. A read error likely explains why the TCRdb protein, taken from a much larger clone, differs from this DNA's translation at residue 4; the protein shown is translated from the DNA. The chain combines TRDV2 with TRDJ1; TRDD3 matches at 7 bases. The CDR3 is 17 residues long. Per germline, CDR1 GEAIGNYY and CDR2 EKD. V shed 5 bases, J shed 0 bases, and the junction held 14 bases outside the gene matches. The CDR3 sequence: CACGSLLGVHYTDKLIF. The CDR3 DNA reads TGTGCCTGTGGCTCCCTTCTGGGGGTCCACTACACCGATAAACTCATCTTT.

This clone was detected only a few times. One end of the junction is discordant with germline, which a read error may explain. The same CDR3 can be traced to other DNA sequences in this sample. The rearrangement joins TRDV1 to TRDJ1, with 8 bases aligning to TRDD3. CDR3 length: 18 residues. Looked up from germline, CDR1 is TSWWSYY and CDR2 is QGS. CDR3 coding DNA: TGTGCTCTTGGAGAACCAAGTCTGGGGGACAGGGACACCGATAAACTCATCTTT. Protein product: CALGEPSLGDRDTDKLIF.

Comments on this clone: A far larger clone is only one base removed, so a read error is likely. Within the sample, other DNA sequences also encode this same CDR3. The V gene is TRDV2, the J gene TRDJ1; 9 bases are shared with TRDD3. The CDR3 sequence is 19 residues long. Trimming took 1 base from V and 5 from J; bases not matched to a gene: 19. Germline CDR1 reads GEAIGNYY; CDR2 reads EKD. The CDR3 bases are TGTGCCTGTGACACTCTACTGGGGGACCCGACCCTGCTCACTGATAAACTCATCTTT. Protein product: CACDTLLGDPTLLTDKLIF.

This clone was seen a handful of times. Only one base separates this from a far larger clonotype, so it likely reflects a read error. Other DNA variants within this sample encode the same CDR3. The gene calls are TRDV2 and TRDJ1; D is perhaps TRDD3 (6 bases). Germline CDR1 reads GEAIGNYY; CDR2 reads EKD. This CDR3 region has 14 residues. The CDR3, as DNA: TGTGCCTGTGACACCTGGGGGTTCACCGATAAGCTCATCTTT. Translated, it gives CACDTWGFTDKLIF.